The 20 T cell receptor beta chains presented below share a single source sample, sequenced in a study of T cell repertoires in cytomegalovirus infection (dated by TCRdb to about 2019). These receptors are not linked to any known antigen. This specimen's treatment or condition label, per the study, means: in vitro stimulation with specific CMV peptide epitopes to enrich CMV-specific T cells. The instrument given in TCRdb is Illumina HiSeq 1500. TCRdb passed the public sequencing reads through fastp at Q25 and MiXCR, retaining productive beta sequences. Each entry is one CDR3 protein sequence, shown with its most common DNA and genes. The sample table lists about half a million distinct CDR3 sequences, more than 40% of them with a count of one. The top ten constitute 40% to 50% of the sample. The sample consisted of cultured PBMCs, taken from culture after CMV antigen stimulation. Source of these receptors: a human donor in good health (CMV status not recorded). Some clones in this sample may be carry-over from other donors' samples.

This chain joins TRBV10-3 and TRBJ2-3; D possibly matches TRBD1 or TRBD2 (6 bases each). The CDR3 covers 12 residues. Trimming pared 7 bases from V and 6 bases from J, leaving 11 bases between. Germline V gene sequence: CDR1 ENHRY, CDR2 SYGVKD. CDR3 amino acids: CAIMGGSDTQYF. Here the CDR3 DNA reads TGTGCCATCATGGGGGGCTCGGATACGCAGTATTTT.

In its sample, this clonotype was seen a few times. The J gene is TRBJ2-2, the V gene TRBV6-2 or TRBV6-3; D is uncertain. This CDR3 spans 13 amino acids. V lost 1 base and J 7 bases, leaving 7 bases between the germline ends. In germline, CDR1 is MNHEY, CDR2 SVGEGT. The DNA of the CDR3 is TGTGCCAGCAGTTACTTGCACGTCGGGGAGCTGTTTTTT. Protein sequence: CASSYLHVGELFF.

The chain employs TRBV5-1 and TRBJ1-2; the match to TRBD1 covers 11 bases. CDR1 is SGHRS, CDR2 YFSETQ, per germline. The CDR3 runs to 14 residues. V was pared by 3 bases and J by 2 bases, with 0 bases of the junction left unmatched. CDR3 DNA sequence: TGCGCCAGCAGCTGGACAGGGGGCAACTATGGCTACACCTTC. Protein: CASSWTGGNYGYTF. Drawing the rest from reference TRBV5-1 and TRBJ1-2, the complete variable domain is KAGVTQTPRYLIKTRGQQVTLSCSPISGHRSVSWYQQTPGQGLQFLFEYFSETQRNKGNFPGRFSGRQFSNSRSEMNVSTLELGDSALYLCASSWTGGNYGYTFGSGTRLTVV.

This chain links TRBV28 with TRBJ2-5; 7 positions match TRBD2. Germline-derived CDR1 and CDR2 are MDHEN and SYDVKM. V shed 3 bases and J 1 base; nucleotides not matched to a gene: 11. The length of the CDR3 is 17 residues. The CDR3 DNA follows: TGTGCCAGCAGTTTCTTGGGGCGGGGGAAATCCCAAGAGACCCAGTACTTC. It yields the protein CASSFLGRGKSQETQYF.

This chain uses TRBV10-3 with TRBJ2-3, with D unclear. CDR1 is ENHRY and CDR2 is SYGVKD in the germline V gene. The CDR3 sequence is 14 residues long. CDR3 sequence (DNA): TGTGCTACTCGATGGATTTTGAGCACAGATACGCAGTATTTT. This encodes CATRWILSTDTQYF.

This clonotype appeared a few times. The chain has TRBV24-1 and TRBJ2-3; D not certain. V lost 2 bases, J lost 7 bases, and 12 bases lay in between. The CDR3 consists of 14 residues. Germline V gives CDR1 KGHDR, CDR2 SFDVKD. In DNA, the CDR3 is TGTGCCACCAGTGATTCAGCCAGAGACTATACGCAGTATTTT. Its translation is CATSDSARDYTQYF.

The chain is built from TRBV5-4 and TRBJ1-1, with a tentative D call TRBD1 (5 bases). CDR3 length equals 12 residues. The germline V gene encodes CDR1 SGHNT and CDR2 YYREEE (reference sequence). V was shortened by 3 bases and J by 10 bases, with 13 bases between the two germline ends. The CDR3 sequence is CASSSLGAPAFF. The CDR3 bases are TGTGCCAGCAGCTCGCTTGGGGCTCCAGCTTTCTTT.

This sequence joins TRBV2 and TRBJ1-1, with D possibly matching TRBD1 (6 bases). Germline V CDR1 and CDR2: SNHLY, FYNNEI. CDR3 length equals 12 residues. V was clipped by 8 bases and J by 1 base, with 8 bases between them. The CDR3 DNA sequence: TGTGCCAGCGACAGGTGGAACACTGAAGCTTTCTTT. This encodes CASDRWNTEAFF.

V usage is TRBV4-1 and J usage is TRBJ1-2, with D maybe TRBD1 (6 bases). With 4 bases removed from V and 8 bases from J, the gap between germline ends came to 17 bases. The CDR3 sequence is 14 residues long. The germline gives CDR1 MGHRA, CDR2 YSYEKL. This CDR3 is CASSRIARGEGYTF. Here the CDR3 DNA reads TGCGCCAGCAGCCGCATCGCCAGGGGAGAGGGCTACACCTTC.

The chain combines TRBV27 with TRBJ2-1; TRBD1 is a possible D gene (6 bases). Trimming stripped 6 bases from V and 2 bases from J, with 14 bases between. Looked up from germline, CDR1 is MNHEY and CDR2 is SMNVEV (reference sequence). This CDR3 is built from 15 residues. The DNA for the CDR3 is TGTGCCAGCAGACCTACACGACAGGCCTACAATGAGCAGTTCTTC. Translating it yields CASRPTRQAYNEQFF.

This clonotype has a count of ten or more. This sequence joins TRBV7-2 and TRBJ1-5, with D possibly matching TRBD1 (6 bases). The CDR3 is made up of 16 amino acids. The germline V and J ends were trimmed by 5 bases and 0 bases, with 14 bases remaining between them. Germline CDR1 reads SGHTA; CDR2 reads FQGNSA. CDR3 sequence: CASSPQGTYSNQPQHF. The CDR3, as DNA: TGTGCCAGCAGCCCACAGGGAACATATAGCAATCAGCCCCAGCATTTT. The whole variable domain, filled in from reference TRBV7-2 and TRBJ1-5, reads GAGVSQSPSNKVTEKGKDVELRCDPISGHTALYWYRQSLGQGLEFLIYFQGNSAPDKSGLPSDRFSAERTGGSVSTLTIQRTQQEDSAVYLCASSPQGTYSNQPQHFGDGTRLSIL.

V and J are TRBV3-1 and TRBJ2-2; D is perhaps TRBD1 (5 bases). The germline gives CDR1 LGHDT, CDR2 YNNKEL (reference sequence). V was shortened by 3 bases and J by 3 bases, with 5 bases between the two germline ends. CDR3 length equals 13 residues. CDR3 nucleotides: TGTGCCAGCAGCCACAGGGACACCGGGGAGCTGTTTTTT. Its protein is CASSHRDTGELFF.

Many counts were recorded for this clonotype. J is TRBJ2-2 and V is TRBV7-2; D perhaps matches TRBD1 (6 bases). Deletions cut 1 base from V and 4 bases from J, with 7 bases between. The CDR3 extends over 14 amino acids. From germline, CDR1 is SGHTA and CDR2 FQGNSA. The CDR3 sequence is CASSLGGGTGELFF. The CDR3 region has the DNA TGTGCCAGCAGCTTAGGAGGGGGCACCGGGGAGCTGTTTTTT.

This sequence joins TRBV7-2 and TRBJ1-1; D is undetermined. V was trimmed by 1 base and J by 0 bases, leaving 9 bases between them. This CDR3 is 15 amino acids long. Germline V gives CDR1 SGHTA, CDR2 FQGNSA. DNA of the CDR3: TGTGCCAGCAGCTTAGTGTCAACAGTGAACACTGAAGCTTTCTTT. Its protein is CASSLVSTVNTEAFF.

The chain links TRBV27 to TRBJ1-1; D perhaps matches TRBD1 (6 bases). The CDR3 loop spans 16 amino acids. Trimming shortened V by 2 bases and J by 1 base, and 14 bases separated the two germline ends. Germline CDR1 and CDR2: MNHEY and SMNVEV (reference sequence). CDR3 sequence: CASSLRGAGKNTEAFF. CDR3 DNA: TGTGCCAGCAGTTTAAGGGGGGCAGGGAAGAACACTGAAGCTTTCTTT.

The genes are TRBV7-4 and TRBJ1-1; maybe TRBD1 (5 bases). Germline CDR1 and CDR2: SGHVT and SQSDAQ. V gave up 2 bases and J gave up 3 bases, with 19 bases separating them. The CDR3 is made up of 17 amino acids. The CDR3 coding sequence is TGTGCCAGCAGCTTATCTCCTGTCAGGGAGGCCCACACTGAAGCTTTCTTT. Protein: CASSLSPVREAHTEAFF.

CDR3 protein: CASSLARGRGQFF. The CDR3 DNA reads as TGTGCCAGCAGCTTAGCGAGGGGTCGGGGGCAGTTCTTC. The chain couples TRBV7-4 to TRBJ2-1; D could derive from TRBD1 or TRBD2 (5 bases each). CDR3 length: 13 residues. The V end lost 0 bases, the J end lost 12 bases, and 12 bases lay between the germline ends. Germline V gene lookup returns CDR1 SGHVT and CDR2 SQSDAQ. The full variable domain, with the rest looked up from reference TRBV7-4 and TRBJ2-1, is GAGVSQSPRYKVAKRGRDVALRCDSISGHVTLYWYRQTLGQGSEVLTYSQSDAQRDKSGRPSGRFSAERPERSVSTLKIQRTEQGDSAVYLCASSLARGRGQFFGPGTRLTVL.

This clonotype was seen more than once but under ten times. V is TRBV4-1 and J is TRBJ1-2, with D unresolved. V lost 2 bases to trimming and J lost 4 bases, with 14 bases between them. CDR1 and CDR2 from the germline V gene are MGHRA and YSYEKL. The CDR3 has 15 residues. For the CDR3, the DNA is TGCGCCAGCAGCCAACCTACTTTATACAGCTATGGCTACACCTTC. This translates into CASSQPTLYSYGYTF.

V usage is TRBV7-9 and J usage is TRBJ2-5, with D perhaps TRBD1 (5 bases). CDR3 length: 16 amino acids. Between the trimmed V and J ends, which lost 0 bases and 3 bases, there was a span of 14 bases. Germline V CDR1 and CDR2: SEHNR, FQNEAQ (reference sequence). The CDR3 nucleotides are TGTGCCAGCAGCTTAGCGACAGACCCCAGGAAAGAGACCCAGTACTTC. Amino acid sequence: CASSLATDPRKETQYF.

This chain links TRBV7-9 with TRBJ1-2; D not resolved. This CDR3 comprises 11 residues. Trimming cost V 8 bases and J 2 bases, with 6 bases left between them. Germline lookup yields CDR1 SEHNR and CDR2 FQNEAQ (reference sequence). The CDR3 nucleotides are TGTGCCAGCGGAGGGAACTATGGCTACACCTTC. This sequence encodes CASGGNYGYTF.